Included here is one T cell receptor (beta chain) sequence, with context. Its antigen is unidentified. TCRdb's copy holds only in-frame clones and misses some; the assay was immunoSEQ multiplex PCR. Seen here are about 45,000 clones, 90% to 95% observed once, and the top ten hold approximately 10%. The data are from a study of OX40 agonist ivuxolimab in advanced cancers. V trimming: 5 bases; J trimming: 10 bases; junction bases outside the gene matches: 9. The CDR3 runs 15 residues. From germline, CDR1 is PRHDT and CDR2 FYEKMQ (reference sequence). Study-wide results and caveats: Blood T cells, both CD4+ and CD8+, expanded clonally by week 6 at 0.1 to 3.0 mg/kg.

This receptor was identified in an adult with an advanced solid tumor such as melanoma, head and neck, liver or kidney cancer. The starting material was CD4+ or CD8+ T cells sorted from blood, obtained in a trial of the OX40 agonist ivuxolimab. The chain is built from TRBV13 and TRBJ1-6; 9 bases match TRBD1. The CDR3 protein is CASSRGTGSESPLHF. Written as DNA, the CDR3 is TGTGCCAGCAGCCGGGGGACAGGGAGTGAATCACCCCTCCACTTT. The whole variable domain, remainder taken from reference TRBV13 and TRBJ1-6, is AAGVIQSPRHLIKEKRETATLKCYPIPRHDTVYWYQQGPGQDPQFLISFYEKMQSDKGSIPDRFSAQQFSDYHSELNMSSLELGDSALYFCASSRGTGSESPLHFGNGTRLTVT.